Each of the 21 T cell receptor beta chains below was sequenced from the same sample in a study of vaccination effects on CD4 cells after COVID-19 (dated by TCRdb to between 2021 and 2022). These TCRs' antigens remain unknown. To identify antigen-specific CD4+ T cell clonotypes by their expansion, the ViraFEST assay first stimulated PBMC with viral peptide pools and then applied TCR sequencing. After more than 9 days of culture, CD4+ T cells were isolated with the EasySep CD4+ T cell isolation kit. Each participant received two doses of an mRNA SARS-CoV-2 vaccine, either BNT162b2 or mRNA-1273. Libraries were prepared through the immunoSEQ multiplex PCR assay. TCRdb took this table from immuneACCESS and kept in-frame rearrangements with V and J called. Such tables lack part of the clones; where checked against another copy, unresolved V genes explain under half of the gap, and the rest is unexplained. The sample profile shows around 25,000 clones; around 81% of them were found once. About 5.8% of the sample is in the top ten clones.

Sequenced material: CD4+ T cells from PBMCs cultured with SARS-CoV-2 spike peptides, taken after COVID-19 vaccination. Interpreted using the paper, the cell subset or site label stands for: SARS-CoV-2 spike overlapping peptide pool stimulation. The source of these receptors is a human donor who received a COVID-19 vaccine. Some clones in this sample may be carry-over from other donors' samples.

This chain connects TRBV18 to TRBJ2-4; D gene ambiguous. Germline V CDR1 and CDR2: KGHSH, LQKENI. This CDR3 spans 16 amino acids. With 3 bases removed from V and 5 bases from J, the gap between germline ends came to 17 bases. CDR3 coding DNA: TGTGCCAGCTCACCGGTCTGGCCCCCCATTGAAAACATTCAGTACTTC. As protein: CASSPVWPPIENIQYF.

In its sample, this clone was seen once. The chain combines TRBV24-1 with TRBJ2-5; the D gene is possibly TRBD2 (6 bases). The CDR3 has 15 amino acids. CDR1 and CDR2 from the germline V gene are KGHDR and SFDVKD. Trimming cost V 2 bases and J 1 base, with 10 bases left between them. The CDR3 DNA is TGTGCCACCAGTGATTCGCGGGGATTCCAAGAGACCCAGTACTTC. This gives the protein CATSDSRGFQETQYF.

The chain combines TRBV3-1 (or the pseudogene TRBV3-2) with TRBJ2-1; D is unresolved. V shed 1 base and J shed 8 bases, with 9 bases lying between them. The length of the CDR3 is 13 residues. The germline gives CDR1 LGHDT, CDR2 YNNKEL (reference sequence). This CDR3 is CASSQVSSDEQFF. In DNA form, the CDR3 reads TGTGCCAGCAGCCAAGTCTCCTCCGATGAGCAGTTCTTC.

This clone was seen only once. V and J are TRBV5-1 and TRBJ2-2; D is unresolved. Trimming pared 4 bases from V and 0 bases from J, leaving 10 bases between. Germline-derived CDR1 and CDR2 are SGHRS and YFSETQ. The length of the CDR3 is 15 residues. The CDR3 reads CASSPNVANTGELFF. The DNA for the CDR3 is TGCGCCAGCAGCCCGAACGTCGCGAACACCGGGGAGCTGTTTTTT.

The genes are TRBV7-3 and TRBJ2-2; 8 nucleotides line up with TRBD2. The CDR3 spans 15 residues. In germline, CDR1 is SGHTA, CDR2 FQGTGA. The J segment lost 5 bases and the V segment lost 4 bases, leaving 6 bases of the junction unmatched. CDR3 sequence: CASSSQLAGTGELFF. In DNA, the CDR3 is TGTGCCAGCAGCTCCCAGTTAGCGGGGACCGGGGAGCTGTTTTTT.

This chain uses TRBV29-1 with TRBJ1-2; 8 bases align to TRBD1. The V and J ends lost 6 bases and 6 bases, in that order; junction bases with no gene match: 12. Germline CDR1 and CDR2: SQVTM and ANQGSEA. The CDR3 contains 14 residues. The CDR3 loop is CSVADRTGMDGYTF. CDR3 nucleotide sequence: TGCAGCGTCGCCGATCGGACAGGGATGGATGGCTACACCTTC.

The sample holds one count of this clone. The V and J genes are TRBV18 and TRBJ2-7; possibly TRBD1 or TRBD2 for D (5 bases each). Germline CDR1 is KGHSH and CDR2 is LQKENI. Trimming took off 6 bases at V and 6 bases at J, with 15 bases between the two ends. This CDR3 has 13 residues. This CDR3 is CASSPLPGSEQYV. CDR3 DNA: TGTGCCAGCTCCCCCCTCCCAGGGAGCGAGCAGTACGTC.

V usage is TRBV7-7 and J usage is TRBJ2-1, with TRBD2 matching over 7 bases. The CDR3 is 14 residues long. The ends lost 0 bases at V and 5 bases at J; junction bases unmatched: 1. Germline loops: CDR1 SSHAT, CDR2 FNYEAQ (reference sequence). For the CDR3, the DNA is TGTGCCAGCAGCTTAGCGGGGGGGAACAATGAGCAGTTCTTC. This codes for CASSLAGGNNEQFF.

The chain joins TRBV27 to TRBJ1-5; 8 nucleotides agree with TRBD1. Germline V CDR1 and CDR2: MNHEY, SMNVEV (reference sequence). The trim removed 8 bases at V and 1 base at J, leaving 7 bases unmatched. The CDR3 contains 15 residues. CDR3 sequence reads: CASQQGVGSNQPQHF. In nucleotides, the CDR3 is TGTGCCAGCCAACAGGGGGTGGGGAGCAATCAGCCCCAGCATTTT.

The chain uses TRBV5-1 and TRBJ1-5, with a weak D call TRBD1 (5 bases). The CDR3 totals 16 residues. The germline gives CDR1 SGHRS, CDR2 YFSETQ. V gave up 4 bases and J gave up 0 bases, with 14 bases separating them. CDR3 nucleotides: TGCGCCAGCAGCCGACTTCAGGGTAATAGCAATCAGCCCCAGCATTTT. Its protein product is CASSRLQGNSNQPQHF.

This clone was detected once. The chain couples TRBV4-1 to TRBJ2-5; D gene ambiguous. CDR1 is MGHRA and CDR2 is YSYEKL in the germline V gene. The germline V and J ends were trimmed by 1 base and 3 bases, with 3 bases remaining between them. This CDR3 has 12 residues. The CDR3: CASSQGEETQYF. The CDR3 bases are TGCGCCAGCAGCCAAGGGGAAGAGACCCAGTACTTC.

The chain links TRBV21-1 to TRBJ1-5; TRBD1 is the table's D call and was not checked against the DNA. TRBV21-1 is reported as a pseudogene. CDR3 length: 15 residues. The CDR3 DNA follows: TGTGCCAGCAGCCCCCAGACAGGGGGCCATCAGCCCCAGCATTTT. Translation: CASSPQTGGHQPQHF.

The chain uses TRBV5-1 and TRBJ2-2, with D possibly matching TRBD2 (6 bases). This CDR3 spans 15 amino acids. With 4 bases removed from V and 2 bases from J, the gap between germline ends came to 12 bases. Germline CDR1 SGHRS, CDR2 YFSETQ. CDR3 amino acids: CASSGGGSNTGELFF. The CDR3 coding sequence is TGCGCCAGCAGCGGCGGAGGGAGTAACACCGGGGAGCTGTTTTTT.

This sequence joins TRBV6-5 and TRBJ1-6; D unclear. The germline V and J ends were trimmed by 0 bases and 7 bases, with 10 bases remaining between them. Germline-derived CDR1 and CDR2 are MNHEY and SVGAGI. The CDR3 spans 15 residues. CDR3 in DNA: TGTGCCAGCAGTTACTCAGATTTAGGGAATTCACCCCTCCACTTT. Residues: CASSYSDLGNSPLHF.

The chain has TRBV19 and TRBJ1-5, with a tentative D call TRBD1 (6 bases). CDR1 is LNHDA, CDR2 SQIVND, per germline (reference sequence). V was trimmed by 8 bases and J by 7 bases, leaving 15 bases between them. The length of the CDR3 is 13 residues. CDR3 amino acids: CASCTGFGQPQHF. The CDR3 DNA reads TGTGCCAGTTGCACAGGGTTCGGACAGCCCCAGCATTTT.

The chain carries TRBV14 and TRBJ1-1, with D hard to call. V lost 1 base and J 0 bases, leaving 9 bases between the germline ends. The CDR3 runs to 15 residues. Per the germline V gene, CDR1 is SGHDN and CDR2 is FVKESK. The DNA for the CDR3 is TGTGCCAGCAGCCAAGGGATGGGGATGAACACTGAAGCTTTCTTT. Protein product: CASSQGMGMNTEAFF.

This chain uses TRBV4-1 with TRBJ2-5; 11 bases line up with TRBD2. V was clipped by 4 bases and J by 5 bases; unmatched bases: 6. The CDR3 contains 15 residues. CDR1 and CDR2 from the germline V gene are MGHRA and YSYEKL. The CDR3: CASSPQTSGAETQYF. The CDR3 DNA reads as TGCGCCAGCAGCCCACAGACTAGCGGGGCTGAGACCCAGTACTTC.

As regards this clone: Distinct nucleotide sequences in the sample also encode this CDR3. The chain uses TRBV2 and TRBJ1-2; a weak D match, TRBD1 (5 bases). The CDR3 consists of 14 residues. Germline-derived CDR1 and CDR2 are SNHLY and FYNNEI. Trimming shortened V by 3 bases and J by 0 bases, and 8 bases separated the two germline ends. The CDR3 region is CASSEDTANYGYTF. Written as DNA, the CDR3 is TGTGCCAGCAGTGAGGACACCGCTAACTATGGCTACACCTTC.

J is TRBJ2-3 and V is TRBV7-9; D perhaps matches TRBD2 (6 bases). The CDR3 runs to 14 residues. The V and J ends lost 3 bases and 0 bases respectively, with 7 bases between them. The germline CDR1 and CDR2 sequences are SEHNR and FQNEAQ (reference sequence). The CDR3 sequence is CASSLGLSTDTQYF. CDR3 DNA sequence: TGTGCCAGCAGCTTGGGACTGAGCACAGATACGCAGTATTTT. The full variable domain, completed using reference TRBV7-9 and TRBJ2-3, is DTGVSQNPRHKITKRGQNVTFRCDPISEHNRLYWYRQTLGQGPEFLTYFQNEAQLEKSRLLSDRFSAERPKGSFSTLEIQRTEQGDSAMYLCASSLGLSTDTQYFGPGTRLTVL.

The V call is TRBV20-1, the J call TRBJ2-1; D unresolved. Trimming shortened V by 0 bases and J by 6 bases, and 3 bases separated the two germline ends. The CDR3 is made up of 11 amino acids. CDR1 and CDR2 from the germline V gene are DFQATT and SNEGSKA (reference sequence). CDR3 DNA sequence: TGCAGTGCTAGAGATTTCAATGAGCAGTTCTTC. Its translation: CSARDFNEQFF.

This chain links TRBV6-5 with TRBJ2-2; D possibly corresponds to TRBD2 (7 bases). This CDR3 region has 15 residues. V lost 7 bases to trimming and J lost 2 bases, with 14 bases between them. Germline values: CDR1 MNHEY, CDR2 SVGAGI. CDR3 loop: CASIRGASNTGELFF. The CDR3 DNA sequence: TGTGCCAGCATTCGGGGGGCTTCTAACACCGGGGAGCTGTTTTTT.